One and the same sample provided the 27 T cell receptor beta chains below, sequenced in a study of PD-1 blockade in classical Hodgkin lymphoma. TCRdb keeps only in-frame clones here, not all; method: immunoSEQ multiplex PCR. The sample lists tens of thousands of clones, about 91% occurring once. Autologous stem cell transplantation was followed by relapse in every patient, and brentuximab vedotin exposure varied. Here the sequenced sample was peripheral blood mononuclear cells (PBMCs), taken before the second cycle of nivolumab. The source is a human donor with classical Hodgkin lymphoma.

This clone was picked up a small number of times. The rearrangement joins TRBV18 to TRBJ1-2, with D unresolved. The V end was cut by 6 bases, the J end by 13 bases, with 21 bases between. The germline CDR1 and CDR2 sequences are KGHSH and LQKENI. The CDR3 loop spans 13 amino acids. The CDR3 region is CASSLEEEIATTF. The DNA for the CDR3 is TGTGCCAGCTCCCTCGAGGAGGAAATCGCGACCACCTTC. The full variable domain, completed using reference TRBV18 and TRBJ1-2, is NAGVMQNPRHLVRRRGQEARLRCSPMKGHSHVYWYRQLPEEGLKFMVYLQKENIIDESGMPKERFSAEFPKEGPSILRIQQVVRGDSAAYFCASSLEEEIATTFGSGTRLTVV.

This chain uses TRBV10-3 with TRBJ1-1; possibly TRBD1 for D (5 bases). Germline lookup yields CDR1 ENHRY and CDR2 SYGVKD. CDR3 length equals 12 residues. V was shortened by 4 bases and J by 12 bases, with 15 bases between the two germline ends. CDR3 coding DNA: TGTGCCATCAGTGCCACAGGAGGTTTGCCTTTCTTT. Translating gives CAISATGGLPFF.

This chain connects TRBV13 to TRBJ2-7; D is possibly TRBD2 (6 bases). Per germline, CDR1 PRHDT and CDR2 FYEKMQ (reference sequence). This CDR3 region has 14 residues. Trimming took off 5 bases at V and 2 bases at J, with 13 bases between the two ends. The CDR3 DNA reads as TGTGCCAGCAGCCCTGGGACTTTTCCCTACGAGCAGTACTTC. Its protein is CASSPGTFPYEQYF.

This clone was counted a single time. The chain employs TRBV7-3 and TRBJ2-3; TRBD2 aligns across 8 bases. CDR1 SGHTA and CDR2 FQGTGA come from the germline V gene. The V gene end was trimmed by 6 bases and the J gene end by 3 bases; junction bases not matched to a gene: 2. The CDR3 is made up of 13 amino acids. As DNA, the CDR3 is TGTGCCAGCAGGAGCGGGGGTACAGATACGCAGTATTTT. It encodes CASRSGGTDTQYF.

The gene calls are TRBV5-8 and TRBJ2-3, with D unclear. Trimming shortened V by 0 bases and J by 2 bases, and 7 bases separated the two germline ends. Looked up from germline, CDR1 is SGHTS and CDR2 is YDEGEE. The CDR3 has 14 residues. CDR3 in DNA: TGTGCCAGCAGCTTGGGGGGTATCACAGATACGCAGTATTTT. This translates into CASSLGGITDTQYF.

The chain couples TRBV28 to TRBJ2-5, with D tentatively TRBD1 or TRBD2 (6 bases each). Germline CDR1 is MDHEN and CDR2 is SYDVKM. V lost 3 bases to trimming and J lost 5 bases, with 10 bases between them. The CDR3 covers 13 residues. This CDR3 reads CASSFGGLETQYF. The CDR3 nucleotides are TGTGCCAGCAGTTTTGGGGGGCTGGAGACCCAGTACTTC.

This clone was seen a handful of times. The chain recombines TRBV30 with TRBJ2-3; 12 bases are a match to TRBD2. Germline V gene sequence: CDR1 GTSNPN, CDR2 SVGIG (reference sequence). J gave up 5 bases and V 0 bases, and 3 bases lay outside the gene matches. This CDR3 spans 15 amino acids. This CDR3 reads CAWSVASGREDTQYF. CDR3 bases: TGTGCCTGGAGTGTTGCTAGCGGGAGGGAAGATACGCAGTATTTT.

This rearrangement joins TRBV18 to TRBJ1-1, with TRBD1 matching 7 bases. Unmatched junction bases numbered 5, after V lost 4 bases and J lost 0 bases. Germline CDR1 and CDR2: KGHSH and LQKENI. The CDR3 sequence is 15 residues long. The CDR3 DNA sequence: TGTGCCAGCTCACACCCACAGGGGATGAACACTGAAGCTTTCTTT. Translated: CASSHPQGMNTEAFF.

The genes are TRBV5-8 and TRBJ2-5; D might be TRBD1 or TRBD2, each matching 5 bases. CDR3 size: 15 residues. CDR1 is SGHTS and CDR2 is YDEGEE in the germline V gene. V gave up 3 bases and J gave up 4 bases, with 16 bases separating them. CDR3 in DNA: TGTGCCAGCAGCTGGGAGTCTGGTGGGACAGAGACCCAGTACTTC. Translation: CASSWESGGTETQYF. Variable domain in full (rest from reference TRBV5-8 and TRBJ2-5): EAGVTQSPTHLIKTRGQQATLRCSPISGHTSVYWYQQALGLGLQFLLWYDEGEERNRGNFPPRFSGRQFPNYSSELNVNALELEDSALYLCASSWESGGTETQYFGPGTRLLVL.

The rearrangement uses TRBV27 and TRBJ2-7, with TRBD1 identical over 11 bases. The CDR3 sequence is 16 residues long. Per the germline V gene, CDR1 is MNHEY and CDR2 is SMNVEV (reference sequence). With 4 bases clipped from V and 6 bases from J, the junction kept 11 bases outside the gene matches. CDR3 region: CASSWGGGTGGAEQYF. CDR3 DNA sequence: TGTGCCAGCAGTTGGGGAGGAGGGACAGGGGGGGCCGAGCAGTACTTC.

The gene calls are TRBV4-1 and TRBJ2-1; D tentatively fits TRBD1 or TRBD2 (6 bases each). Trimming cost V 4 bases and J 8 bases, with 15 bases left between them. This CDR3 is built from 14 residues. CDR1 and CDR2 (germline): MGHRA, YSYEKL. CDR3 protein: CASSRREGGDEQFF. Written as DNA, the CDR3 is TGCGCCAGCAGCCGCCGAGAGGGGGGCGATGAGCAGTTCTTC.

The chain couples TRBV2 to TRBJ1-5, with TRBD1 matching 8 bases. Germline CDR1 SNHLY, CDR2 FYNNEI. The V and J ends lost 11 bases and 5 bases, in that order; junction bases with no gene match: 8. The CDR3 contains 13 residues. CDR3 loop: CAGRQGNHQPQHF. CDR3 DNA: TGTGCCGGCCGACAGGGGAATCATCAGCCCCAGCATTTT.

The genes are TRBV28 and TRBJ1-4; 9 bases line up with TRBD1. CDR3 length: 14 residues. The germline V gene has CDR1 MDHEN and CDR2 SYDVKM. Unmatched junction bases numbered 2, after V lost 3 bases and J lost 6 bases. CDR3 residues: CASSFTGGDEKLFF. CDR3 nucleotide sequence: TGTGCCAGCAGTTTTACAGGGGGCGATGAAAAACTGTTTTTT.

The rearrangement uses TRBV6-5 and TRBJ2-2; a possible D gene is TRBD2 (5 bases). Trimming left V 0 bases short and J 5 bases short, with 13 bases between. The CDR3 length is 16 residues. Germline lookup yields CDR1 MNHEY and CDR2 SVGAGI. The CDR3 coding sequence is TGTGCCAGCAGTTACTCGGCCGGGGTTGGGACCGGGGAGCTGTTTTTT. Translating it yields CASSYSAGVGTGELFF.

This clone has more than one count but fewer than ten. J is TRBJ1-2 and V is TRBV18; 11 bases line up with TRBD1. CDR3 length equals 18 residues. V was clipped by 3 bases and J by 6 bases; unmatched bases: 15. Per the germline V gene, CDR1 is KGHSH and CDR2 is LQKENI. Here the CDR3 DNA reads TGTGCCAGCTCACCTCTTCTAGCCCCTTCGGGACAGGGGGATGGCTACACCTTC. This encodes CASSPLLAPSGQGDGYTF.

The chain employs TRBV7-9 and TRBJ2-3; TRBD2 matches at 7 bases. After removal of 5 bases from V and 2 bases from J, the junction contained 7 bases not matched to a gene. The CDR3 is made up of 15 amino acids. Germline V gives CDR1 SEHNR, CDR2 FQNEAQ (reference sequence). The CDR3 reads CASSPLASNTDTQYF. The DNA of the CDR3 is TGTGCCAGCAGCCCACTAGCGTCCAACACAGATACGCAGTATTTT.

The chain is built from TRBV6-5 and TRBJ2-1, with D unresolved. V lost 6 bases and J 3 bases, leaving 12 bases between the germline ends. CDR1 and CDR2 (germline): MNHEY, SVGAGI. The CDR3 has 14 amino acids. CDR3: CASSTSRVYNEQFF. CDR3 DNA: TGTGCCAGCAGCACGTCTCGAGTCTACAATGAGCAGTTCTTC.

This chain connects TRBV5-1 to TRBJ2-7, with 7 nucleotides matching TRBD2. In germline, CDR1 is SGHRS, CDR2 YFSETQ. The CDR3 spans 16 residues. The V gene end was trimmed by 2 bases and the J gene end by 0 bases; junction bases not matched to a gene: 8. The CDR3 DNA reads as TGCGCCAGCAGCTTCGCAGCGGGGATAAGCTCCTACGAGCAGTACTTC. Its translation: CASSFAAGISSYEQYF. The full variable domain, with the rest looked up from reference TRBV5-1 and TRBJ2-7, is KAGVTQTPRYLIKTRGQQVTLSCSPISGHRSVSWYQQTPGQGLQFLFEYFSETQRNKGNFPGRFSGRQFSNSRSEMNVSTLELGDSALYLCASSFAAGISSYEQYFGPGTRLTVT.

This clone was seen a few times. The chain employs TRBV5-8 and TRBJ1-5; D might be TRBD1 (5 bases). Trimming removed 2 bases from V and 7 bases from J, with 16 bases in between. In germline, CDR1 is SGHTS, CDR2 YDEGEE. The CDR3 runs to 15 residues. DNA for the CDR3: TGTGCCAGCAGCTTCAGGGAAACGCTGAGACAGCCCCAGCATTTT. This gives the protein CASSFRETLRQPQHF.

CDR3 amino acids: CASSLVASTDTQYF. In DNA, the CDR3 is TGTGCCAGCAGCTTGGTTGCGAGCACAGATACGCAGTATTTT. V and J are TRBV5-6 and TRBJ2-3; D ambiguous. Trimming took 0 bases from V and 0 from J, leaving 5 bases between them. The CDR3 covers 14 residues. Germline-derived CDR1 and CDR2 are SGHDT and YYEEEE.

In this sample, this clone turned up a few times. The chain carries TRBV4-2 and TRBJ1-6; D unresolved. From germline, CDR1 is LGHNA and CDR2 YNFKEQ. The CDR3 has 14 amino acids. Trimming cost V 1 base and J 7 bases, with 8 bases left between them. For the CDR3, the DNA is TGTGCCAGCAGCCAAGGATGGGAAAATTCACCCCTCCACTTT. Its translation is CASSQGWENSPLHF.

The rearrangement uses TRBV27 and TRBJ2-2; TRBD2 matches 9 bases. The V and J ends lost 5 bases and 3 bases, in that order; junction bases with no gene match: 7. The CDR3 consists of 16 residues. Per germline, CDR1 MNHEY and CDR2 SMNVEV (reference sequence). The DNA of the CDR3 is TGTGCCAGCAGTCTCAGGACTAGCGTCGACACCGGGGAGCTGTTTTTT. Translation: CASSLRTSVDTGELFF.

The chain has TRBV28 and TRBJ2-2, with D possibly called TRBD1 or TRBD2 (7 bases each). With 6 bases removed from V and 4 bases from J, the gap between germline ends came to 30 bases. Germline CDR1 MDHEN, CDR2 SYDVKM. The CDR3 is 20 residues long. The DNA for the CDR3 is TGTGCCAGCAGCTCCCAGCGGCGGGGGAAAGGGGGCCGAGCCACCGGGGAGCTGTTTTTT. It translates to CASSSQRRGKGGRATGELFF.

This clone showed up just a few times. The CDR3 nucleotides read TGCGCCAGCAGCTTGGGAGTAGCGGGAGTCCTAGAGACCCAGTACTTC. This encodes CASSLGVAGVLETQYF. The chain carries TRBV5-1 and TRBJ2-5; 9 nucleotides match TRBD2. CDR3 size: 16 residues. With 0 bases clipped from V and 4 bases from J, the junction kept 7 bases outside the gene matches. Looked up from germline, CDR1 is SGHRS and CDR2 is YFSETQ.

The chain joins TRBV29-1 to TRBJ1-5, with 11 bases fitting TRBD1. Germline CDR1 is SQVTM and CDR2 is ANQGSEA. Trimming took 4 bases from V and 1 from J; bases not matched to a gene: 3. The CDR3 consists of 15 residues. The CDR3 nucleotides are TGCAGCGTTGGAGGGGACAGGGGGAGCAATCAGCCCCAGCATTTT. This gives the protein CSVGGDRGSNQPQHF.

The J gene is TRBJ1-5, the V gene TRBV6-1, with D perhaps matching TRBD1 (5 bases). The CDR3 consists of 13 residues. The V gene lost 3 bases and the J gene lost 4 bases, with 7 bases spanning the gap. Germline lookup yields CDR1 MNHNS and CDR2 SASEGT. The CDR3 is CASSDQGNQPQHF. The CDR3 nucleotides are TGTGCCAGCAGTGACCAGGGAAATCAGCCCCAGCATTTT.

The CDR3 sequence: CASNPGTGGLREQYF. CDR3 sequence (DNA): TGTGCCAGTAACCCCGGGACAGGGGGTTTGCGGGAGCAGTACTTC. V and J are TRBV19 and TRBJ2-7; 11 positions agree with TRBD1. CDR3 length: 15 residues. The germline gives CDR1 LNHDA, CDR2 SQIVND (reference sequence). V shed 7 bases and J 7 bases; nucleotides not matched to a gene: 12.